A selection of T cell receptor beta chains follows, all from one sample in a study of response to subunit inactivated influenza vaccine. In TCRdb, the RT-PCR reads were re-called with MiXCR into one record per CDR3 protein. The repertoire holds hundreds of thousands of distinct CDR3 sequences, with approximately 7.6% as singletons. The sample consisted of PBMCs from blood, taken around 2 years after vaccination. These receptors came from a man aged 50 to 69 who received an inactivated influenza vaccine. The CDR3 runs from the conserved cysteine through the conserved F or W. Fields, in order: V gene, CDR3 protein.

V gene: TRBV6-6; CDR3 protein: CASSWSSDTQYF
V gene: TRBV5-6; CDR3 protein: CASSLERTSYHTGELFF
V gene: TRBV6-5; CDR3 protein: CASSYLAGGTYEQYF
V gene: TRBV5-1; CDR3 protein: CASSLTSGSTTDTQYF
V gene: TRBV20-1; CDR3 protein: CSAREPAGPSTDTQYF
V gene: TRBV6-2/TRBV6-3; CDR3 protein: CASSYSPTSGARVPYEQYF
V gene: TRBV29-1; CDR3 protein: CSVSRGSGANVLTF
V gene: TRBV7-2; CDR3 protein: CASSLMASGGFGELFF
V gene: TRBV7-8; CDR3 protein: CASSSLGAGGRTGELFF
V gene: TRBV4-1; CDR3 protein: CASSQRTNTGELFF
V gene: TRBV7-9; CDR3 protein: CASSPGPGATGGELFF
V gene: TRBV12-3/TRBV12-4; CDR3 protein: CASTSGVPYGYTF
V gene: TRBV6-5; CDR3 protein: CASSLYRDPGELFF
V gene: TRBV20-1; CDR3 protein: CSARDLVSPQETQYF
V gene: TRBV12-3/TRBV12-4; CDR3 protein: CASSWEEGQGYNEQFF
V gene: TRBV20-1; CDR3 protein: CSARDTGPYQETQYF
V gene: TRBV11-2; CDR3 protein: CASSRASGSRGATGYEQYF
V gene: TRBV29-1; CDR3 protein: CSVGGTGGVQFF
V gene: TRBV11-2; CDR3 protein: CASSLSVRVDEQYF
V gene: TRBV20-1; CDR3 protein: CSASLGLQETQYF
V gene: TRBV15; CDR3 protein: CATSRRAGTYNEQFF
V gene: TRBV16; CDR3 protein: CASSQTRGDNEKLFF
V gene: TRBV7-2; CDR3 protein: CASSEGSYTEAFF
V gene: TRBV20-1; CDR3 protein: CSARWGGVEQFF
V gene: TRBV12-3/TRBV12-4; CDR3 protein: CATSRFANTGELFF
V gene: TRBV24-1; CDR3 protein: CATSDTRRQETQYF
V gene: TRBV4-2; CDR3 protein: CASSQVRGEDQPQHF
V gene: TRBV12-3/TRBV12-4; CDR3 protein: CASSHGSHGYTF
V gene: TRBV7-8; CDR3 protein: CASSSSTGELFF
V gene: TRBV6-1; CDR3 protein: CASGYMTSGRWKAYEQYF
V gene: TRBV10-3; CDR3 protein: CAISEEGTYNEQFF
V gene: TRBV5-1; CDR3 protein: CASSSDSGRSGNEQFF
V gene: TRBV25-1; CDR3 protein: CASSAAGQIYNSPLHF
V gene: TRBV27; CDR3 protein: CASSLLAGGPSGNEQFF
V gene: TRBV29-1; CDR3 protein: CSVYPGEVTGELFF
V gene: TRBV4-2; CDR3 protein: CASSQDTGSSSPLHF
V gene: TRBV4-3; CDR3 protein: CASSPGGTVSNEQFF
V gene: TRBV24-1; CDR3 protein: CATSTSSAMTSYNEQFF
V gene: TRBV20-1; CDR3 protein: CSASKGTGATGELFF
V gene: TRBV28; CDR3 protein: CAIGRTGSPLHF
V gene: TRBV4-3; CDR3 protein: CASSQDGFASGGPGELFF
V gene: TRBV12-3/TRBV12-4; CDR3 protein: CASSDRGGTEAFF
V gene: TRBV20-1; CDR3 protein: CSARDRSSSGRREQYF
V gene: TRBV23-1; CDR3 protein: CASSRTGRPDTQYF
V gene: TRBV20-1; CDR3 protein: CSATGPKWEKLFF
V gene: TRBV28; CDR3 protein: CASSSQATSSYNEQFF
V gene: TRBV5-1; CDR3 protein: CASSSTSGITYEQYF
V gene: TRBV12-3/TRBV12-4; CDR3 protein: CASSLRQGALTEAFF